Presented here are 30 T cell receptor beta chains from one specimen sequenced in a study of blood T cell repertoires in COVID-19. Sequenced by immunoSEQ multiplex PCR; TCRdb stores in-frame clones only, minus some. The data show roughly 76,000 clones, roughly 80% seen once. Sequenced: peripheral blood. These receptors were taken from a woman between 65 and 79 years old with acute or convalescent COVID-19.

The rearrangement joins TRBV7-9 to TRBJ2-6, with 14 nucleotides matching TRBD2. Germline-derived CDR1 and CDR2 are SEHNR and FQNEAQ (reference sequence). CDR3 length: 18 residues. Trimming took 4 bases from V and 0 from J; bases not matched to a gene: 2. The DNA of the CDR3 is TGTGCCAGCAGCTGGGGACTAGCGGGGGTCTCTGGGGCCAACGTCCTGACTTTC. Translated: CASSWGLAGVSGANVLTF.

DNA for the CDR3: TGTGCCAGCAGCCCCACGGGGTGGTCCGGGCCTCTAGGCGAGCAGTACTTC. Its protein product is CASSPTGWSGPLGEQYF. The chain carries TRBV3-1 (or the pseudogene TRBV3-2) and TRBJ2-7; a possible D gene is TRBD2 (5 bases). Trimming took off 4 bases at V and 6 bases at J, with 25 bases between the two ends. The germline gives CDR1 LGHDT, CDR2 YNNKEL (reference sequence). The CDR3 has 17 residues.

The gene calls are TRBV18 and TRBJ2-7; TRBD1 agrees at 11 bases. Germline assignment: CDR1 KGHSH and CDR2 LQKENI. The CDR3 totals 15 residues. V shed 6 bases and J 7 bases; nucleotides not matched to a gene: 11. In DNA, the CDR3 is TGTGCCAGCTCTCGCGGTGGGACAGGGGGTATTGAGCAGTACTTC. Translated, it gives CASSRGGTGGIEQYF.

The chain is built from TRBV25-1 and TRBJ2-5, with 10 bases lining up with TRBD2. The length of the CDR3 is 17 residues. V was clipped by 4 bases and J by 5 bases; unmatched bases: 13. From germline, CDR1 is MGHDK and CDR2 SYGVNS. CDR3 nucleotide sequence: TGTGCCAGCAGTGCGGGATTTAGCGGGAGGCTCCTGGAGACCCAGTACTTC. Its protein is CASSAGFSGRLLETQYF.

This chain links TRBV19 with TRBJ2-5, with 11 bases matching TRBD2. The CDR3 runs 15 residues. Per the germline V gene, CDR1 is LNHDA and CDR2 is SQIVND (reference sequence). V lost 6 bases, J lost 5 bases, and 8 bases stayed unmatched. DNA of the CDR3: TGTGCCAGTAGCCAGACTAGCGGGGATGGGGAGACCCAGTACTTC. This codes for CASSQTSGDGETQYF.

The chain couples TRBV5-1 to TRBJ2-2, with 14 bases matching TRBD2. The length of the CDR3 is 17 residues. CDR1 and CDR2 from the germline V gene are SGHRS and YFSETQ. Losses at the gene ends were 3 bases for V and 6 bases for J; bases not matched to a gene: 7. For the CDR3, the DNA is TGCGCCAGCAGCTGGACTAGCGGGAGGTCTAGACCCGGGGAGCTGTTTTTT. It translates to CASSWTSGRSRPGELFF.

The chain employs TRBV9 and TRBJ2-2, with TRBD2 matching over 11 bases. CDR3 length equals 17 residues. Germline V gene lookup returns CDR1 SGDLS and CDR2 YYNGEE. Losses at the gene ends were 2 bases for V and 6 bases for J; bases not matched to a gene: 9. Here the CDR3 reads CASSVSSGRSRPGELFF. CDR3 sequence (DNA): TGTGCCAGCAGCGTCTCTAGCGGGAGGTCCCGCCCCGGGGAGCTGTTTTTT.

The chain is built from TRBV28 and TRBJ2-5; TRBD2 is a possible D gene (6 bases). Germline assignment: CDR1 MDHEN and CDR2 SYDVKM. Between the trimmed V and J ends, which lost 6 bases and 4 bases, there was a span of 21 bases. The CDR3 covers 16 residues. The CDR3 DNA follows: TGTGCCAGCAGCGCGGAGGAGGGAGCGATGGGAGAGACCCAGTACTTC. Translated: CASSAEEGAMGETQYF.

This clone was counted a single time. The CDR3 loop reads CATSRDRTGEETQYF. Here the CDR3 DNA reads TGTGCCACCAGCAGAGATAGAACAGGGGAAGAGACCCAGTACTTC. The rearrangement links TRBV15 to TRBJ2-5; 7 bases are a match to TRBD1. Germline V gives CDR1 LNHNV, CDR2 YYDKDF (reference sequence). This CDR3 is built from 15 residues. V dropped 0 bases and J dropped 3; count of bases not matched to a gene: 4.

The J gene is TRBJ2-7, the V gene TRBV30, with D tentatively TRBD1 (7 bases). CDR1 is GTSNPN, CDR2 SVGIG, per germline (reference sequence). This CDR3 is 14 amino acids long. The V end was cut by 2 bases, the J end by 7 bases, with 18 bases between. The CDR3 region has the DNA TGTGCCTGGAGTCGGGACAGCGGGTCCGGGGAGCAGTACTTC. It specifies CAWSRDSGSGEQYF.

V and J are TRBV5-1 and TRBJ2-5; TRBD2 matches 7 bases. J was trimmed by 5 bases and V by 0 bases; bases with no gene match: 25. The CDR3 totals 21 residues. CDR1 and CDR2 from the germline V gene are SGHRS and YFSETQ. The CDR3 DNA reads TGCGCCAGCAGCTTGGGCGTATCTGCGGGAGATTTGTTAAGTGATTCGGAGACCCAGTACTTC. It encodes CASSLGVSAGDLLSDSETQYF.

Details on this clone: The junction shows a germline mismatch at one end, possibly a read error. The CDR3 here is CASSSPRYLAKNIQYF. In nucleotides, the CDR3 is TGTGCCAGCAGTTCGCCCCGATACCTAGCCAAAAACATTCAATACTTC. This chain connects TRBV28 to TRBJ2-4; possible D gene TRBD2, 5 bases. CDR3 length: 16 residues. Germline V gives CDR1 MDHEN, CDR2 SYDVKM.

The genes are TRBV14 and TRBJ1-6; D may be TRBD1 (5 bases). Germline loops: CDR1 SGHDN, CDR2 FVKESK. The germline V and J ends were trimmed by 6 bases and 8 bases, with 11 bases remaining between them. This CDR3 region has 13 residues. CDR3 coding DNA: TGTGCCAGCAGTCAAACGGGGGATTCACCCCTCCACTTT. Translation gives CASSQTGDSPLHF.

The chain combines TRBV2 with TRBJ2-1; TRBD2 matches 9 bases. The CDR3 is made up of 15 amino acids. V lost 5 bases and J lost 5; bases outside the gene matches: 7. Germline loops: CDR1 SNHLY, CDR2 FYNNEI. The CDR3 sequence: CASSLAGERHNEQFF. DNA for the CDR3: TGTGCCAGCAGTTTAGCGGGAGAGCGGCACAATGAGCAGTTCTTC. The variable domain in full, with the rest retrieved from reference TRBV2 and TRBJ2-1, is EPEVTQTPSHQVTQMGQEVILRCVPISNHLYFYWYRQILGQKVEFLVSFYNNEISEKSEIFDDQFSVERPDGSNFTLKIRSTKLEDSAMYFCASSLAGERHNEQFFGPGTRLTVL.

This chain connects TRBV3-1 (or the pseudogene TRBV3-2) to TRBJ2-2; TRBD2 agrees at 10 bases. Germline assignment: CDR1 LGHDT and CDR2 YNNKEL (reference sequence). The V and J ends lost 4 bases and 2 bases, in that order; junction bases with no gene match: 4. CDR3 size: 16 residues. The DNA of the CDR3 is TGTGCCAGCAGCCCTCTAGCGGGAGCTAACACCGGGGAGCTGTTTTTT. Translating gives CASSPLAGANTGELFF.

The CDR3 coding sequence is TGTGCCAGCAGGGCGGGTGGGGCCTACAATGAGCAGTTCTTC. Translated: CASRAGGAYNEQFF. V usage is TRBV6-5 and J usage is TRBJ2-1; the D gene is possibly TRBD2 (5 bases). V lost 6 bases, J lost 2 bases, and 11 bases lay in between. The CDR3 extends over 14 amino acids. Germline CDR1 reads MNHEY; CDR2 reads SVGAGI.

This chain links TRBV19 with TRBJ1-5, with 7 nucleotides matching TRBD1. The V gene's germline CDR1 is LNHDA and CDR2 SQIVND (reference sequence). The V segment lost 5 bases and the J segment 7 bases; nucleotides outside the gene matches: 8. CDR3 length: 14 residues. The DNA for the CDR3 is TGTGCCAGTAGTTACAGGGGAGATGGGCAGCCCCAGCATTTT. Translation gives CASSYRGDGQPQHF.

CDR3 in amino acids: CASSPGGAGGANVLTF. The CDR3 DNA reads TGCGCCAGCAGCCCCGGGGGGGCTGGCGGGGCCAACGTCCTGACTTTC. This chain links TRBV4-1 with TRBJ2-6; 8 nucleotides match TRBD2. The CDR3 contains 16 residues. J gave up 4 bases and V 4 bases, and 6 bases lay outside the gene matches. The germline V gene encodes CDR1 MGHRA and CDR2 YSYEKL.

This chain uses TRBV6-5 with TRBJ2-1; TRBD2 aligns across 9 bases. The germline CDR1 and CDR2 sequences are MNHEY and SVGAGI. V lost 0 bases and J lost 4; bases outside the gene matches: 4. CDR3 length equals 16 residues. CDR3 amino acids: CASSYSLTSGYNEQFF. CDR3 DNA: TGTGCCAGCAGTTACTCTTTAACTAGCGGGTACAATGAGCAGTTCTTC.

The chain is built from TRBV20-1 and TRBJ2-7; D is unresolved. Trimming left V 3 bases short and J 2 bases short, with 8 bases between. The germline V gene encodes CDR1 DFQATT and CDR2 SNEGSKA (reference sequence). CDR3 size: 12 residues. For the CDR3, the DNA is TGCAGTGCTAGTATAAATCCCTACGAGCAGTACTTC. Its translation is CSASINPYEQYF.

This clone was counted a single time. The genes are TRBV5-4 and TRBJ1-2; 7 bases align to TRBD1. Germline values: CDR1 SGHNT, CDR2 YYREEE (reference sequence). This CDR3 region has 15 residues. Trimming at V came to 3 bases and at J to 4 bases, leaving 9 bases not matched to a gene. The CDR3 is CASSSGTASFYGYTF. DNA of the CDR3: TGTGCCAGCAGCTCGGGGACAGCCTCCTTCTATGGCTACACCTTC.

In DNA, the CDR3 is TGTGCCAGCAGCCCACACCGAGGGACACGGAATGAAAAACTGTTTTTT. This codes for CASSPHRGTRNEKLFF. This chain joins TRBV3-1 (or the pseudogene TRBV3-2) and TRBJ1-4; possible D gene TRBD1, 6 bases. The CDR3 loop spans 16 amino acids. Germline V lookup: CDR1 LGHDT, CDR2 YNNKEL (reference sequence). Trimming removed 4 bases from V and 5 bases from J, with 17 bases in between.

The chain carries TRBV29-1 and TRBJ2-1, with TRBD1 identical over 8 bases. V dropped 4 bases and J dropped 9; count of bases not matched to a gene: 8. CDR3 size: 13 residues. CDR1 is SQVTM and CDR2 is ANQGSEA in the germline V gene. The CDR3 coding sequence is TGCAGCGTTGCTGACAGGGGCCGGGGTGAGCAGTTCTTC. This translates into CSVADRGRGEQFF.

This chain connects TRBV19 to TRBJ2-1; 8 bases are a match to TRBD1. Germline loops: CDR1 LNHDA, CDR2 SQIVND (reference sequence). V was pared by 5 bases and J by 10 bases, with 4 bases of the junction left unmatched. CDR3 length: 12 residues. Written as DNA, the CDR3 is TGTGCCAGTAGTGCAGGACAGGGCGAGCAGTTCTTC. It translates to CASSAGQGEQFF.

This rearrangement joins TRBV30 to TRBJ2-3; TRBD2 agrees at 7 bases. Germline trimming cut 0 bases from V and 0 bases from J; bases unmatched to any gene: 0. The CDR3 sequence is 14 residues long. Germline-derived CDR1 and CDR2 are GTSNPN and SVGIG (reference sequence). CDR3 sequence reads: CAWSVLASTDTQYF. The CDR3 DNA follows: TGTGCCTGGAGTGTACTAGCGAGCACAGATACGCAGTATTTT.

The V gene is TRBV7-2, the J gene TRBJ2-3; the match to TRBD2 covers 11 bases. Germline V gene sequence: CDR1 SGHTA, CDR2 FQGNSA. J was trimmed by 6 bases and V by 5 bases; bases with no gene match: 7. The CDR3 is 15 residues long. CDR3 loop: CASSSSGRAADTQYF. The CDR3, as DNA: TGTGCCAGCAGCAGTAGCGGGAGGGCCGCCGATACGCAGTATTTT.

This clone has only one observation. The V gene is TRBV28, the J gene TRBJ2-3; 9 positions agree with TRBD2. This CDR3 region has 17 residues. With V trimmed by 7 bases and J by 2 bases, 13 bases remained unmatched. Germline values: CDR1 MDHEN, CDR2 SYDVKM. The CDR3 loop reads CASTVSGLAGFTDTQYF. The CDR3 DNA follows: TGTGCCAGCACTGTATCGGGGCTAGCGGGATTCACAGATACGCAGTATTTT.

The gene calls are TRBV19 and TRBJ1-1, with 9 bases matching TRBD1. Germline values: CDR1 LNHDA, CDR2 SQIVND (reference sequence). The CDR3 totals 14 residues. V gave up 5 bases and J gave up 3 bases; unmatched junction bases: 4. In DNA form, the CDR3 reads TGTGCCAGTAGTGTGACAGGGGGGGACACTGAAGCTTTCTTT. It yields the protein CASSVTGGDTEAFF.

The V and J genes are TRBV2 and TRBJ2-2; D call uncertain. The germline V and J ends were trimmed by 1 base and 8 bases, with 14 bases remaining between them. This CDR3 contains 15 residues. Germline V gene data show CDR1 as SNHLY and CDR2 as FYNNEI. In DNA form, the CDR3 reads TGTGCCAGCAGTGAAGGACAAGGCCTGGGTGGGGAGCTGTTTTTT. Translated: CASSEGQGLGGELFF.

The J gene is TRBJ2-7, the V gene TRBV19, with 7 bases lining up with TRBD2. The CDR3 has 13 amino acids. With V trimmed by 1 base and J by 5 bases, 2 bases remained unmatched. The germline V gene has CDR1 LNHDA and CDR2 SQIVND (reference sequence). CDR3 loop: CASSIGGGNEQYF. DNA of the CDR3: TGTGCCAGTAGTATAGGGGGGGGTAACGAGCAGTACTTC.